Presented here are 31 T cell receptor beta chains from one specimen sequenced in a study of a mutant IDH1 vaccine in newly diagnosed glioma. Sequencing used immunoSEQ multiplex PCR; TCRdb keeps in-frame clones, though not all of them. The repertoire consists of more than 55,000 clones, with roughly 81% occurring once and the leading ten covering approximately 8.2%. Regarding time point: week 23, last vaccination. Doses of 300 ug of mutant IDH1 20-mer peptide were given with topical imiquimod. These receptors' targets are unknown. This specimen consisted of PBMCs, obtained from a glioma patient whose treatment included an IDH1 peptide vaccine. These receptors were collected from a woman between 40 and 55 years old with glioma. Some clones in this sample may be carry-over from other donors' samples.

This chain uses TRBV6-5 with TRBJ2-5, with 7 nucleotides matching TRBD2. Trimming removed 1 base from V and 2 bases from J; junction bases left unmatched: 7. In germline, CDR1 is MNHEY, CDR2 SVGAGI. The CDR3 has 16 residues. CDR3 DNA sequence: TGTGCCAGCAGTTACTGGATGGGGGGGAGGCAAGAGACCCAGTACTTC. It yields the protein CASSYWMGGRQETQYF.

The chain uses TRBV4-1 and TRBJ2-5, with TRBD2 matching over 9 bases. The CDR3 loop spans 14 amino acids. Germline V gene sequence: CDR1 MGHRA, CDR2 YSYEKL. The ends lost 1 base at V and 4 bases at J; junction bases unmatched: 1. CDR3 coding DNA: TGCGCCAGCAGCCAAGTAGCGGGGGTAGAGACCCAGTACTTC. It codes for CASSQVAGVETQYF.

In this sample, this clone turned up a few times. The junction departs from the called germline gene at one end, perhaps through a read error. V gene TRBV2 combines with J gene TRBJ1-5; a possible D gene is TRBD1 (6 bases). Per germline, CDR1 SNHLY and CDR2 FYNNEI. The CDR3 has 16 amino acids. CDR3 in DNA: TGTGGCAGCGGGGGGCGTCCCTCACGAAGCAATCAGCCCCAGCATTTT. Translated, it gives CGSGGRPSRSNQPQHF.

A few counts support this clone. V usage is TRBV19 and J usage is TRBJ2-2; D is uncertain. CDR1 LNHDA and CDR2 SQIVND come from the germline V gene (reference sequence). The CDR3 spans 13 residues. Trimming took off 6 bases at V and 2 bases at J, with 7 bases between the two ends. CDR3 coding DNA: TGTGCCAGTAGGTTGAGTAACACCGGGGAGCTGTTTTTT. The encoded protein is CASRLSNTGELFF.

The rearrangement uses TRBV27 and TRBJ1-1; D unclear. V shed 2 bases and J shed 1 base, with 8 bases lying between them. Per germline, CDR1 MNHEY and CDR2 SMNVEV (reference sequence). CDR3 length equals 14 residues. CDR3 protein: CASSLRPGNTEAFF. The CDR3 DNA reads TGTGCCAGCAGTTTACGGCCAGGGAACACTGAAGCTTTCTTT.

The rearrangement uses TRBV6-1 and TRBJ1-1; 7 nucleotides match TRBD1. This CDR3 has 14 amino acids. Germline V gene data show CDR1 as MNHNS and CDR2 as SASEGT. With V trimmed by 5 bases and J by 0 bases, 3 bases remained unmatched. The CDR3 protein is CASSWTGLNTEAFF. CDR3 coding DNA: TGTGCCAGCAGTTGGACAGGCTTGAACACTGAAGCTTTCTTT.

The rearrangement joins TRBV27 to TRBJ1-6; no clear D. Trimming shortened V by 3 bases and J by 6 bases, and 15 bases separated the two germline ends. The CDR3 covers 16 residues. Germline CDR1 is MNHEY and CDR2 is SMNVEV (reference sequence). CDR3 sequence reads: CASSFWAQTLNSPLHF. CDR3 DNA: TGTGCCAGCAGTTTTTGGGCGCAAACCCTTAATTCACCCCTCCACTTT.

The chain joins TRBV7-9 to TRBJ2-5, with D unresolved. The CDR3 runs to 12 residues. V shed 5 bases and J shed 5 bases, with 9 bases lying between them. Per germline, CDR1 SEHNR and CDR2 FQNEAQ (reference sequence). CDR3 DNA: TGTGCCAGCAGCCCGATTTCGGAGACCCAGTACTTC. It is translated as CASSPISETQYF. The full variable domain, rest sourced from reference TRBV7-9 and TRBJ2-5, is DTGVSQNPRHKITKRGQNVTFRCDPISEHNRLYWYRQTLGQGPEFLTYFQNEAQLEKSRLLSDRFSAERPKGSFSTLEIQRTEQGDSAMYLCASSPISETQYFGPGTRLLVL.

The chain has TRBV5-6 and TRBJ2-2; D not certain. The germline CDR1 and CDR2 sequences are SGHDT and YYEEEE. There are 13 residues in the CDR3. Trimming left V 7 bases short and J 0 bases short, with 7 bases between. CDR3 in amino acids: CASPDANTGELFF. CDR3 coding DNA: TGTGCCAGCCCTGATGCGAACACCGGGGAGCTGTTTTTT.

V is TRBV29-1 and J is TRBJ2-5, with D maybe TRBD1 (5 bases). Trimming removed 5 bases from V and 2 bases from J, with 12 bases in between. The germline V gene encodes CDR1 SQVTM and CDR2 ANQGSEA. CDR3 length: 13 amino acids. The CDR3 loop reads CSVFRQGQETQYF. The CDR3 nucleotides are TGCAGCGTTTTCCGGCAGGGTCAAGAGACCCAGTACTTC.

This rearrangement joins TRBV29-1 to TRBJ2-3, with 11 positions matching TRBD1. Looked up from germline, CDR1 is SQVTM and CDR2 is ANQGSEA. The length of the CDR3 is 15 residues. J gave up 0 bases and V 3 bases, and 2 bases lay outside the gene matches. CDR3 nucleotides: TGCAGCGTTGATGGGGACAGGGGGAGCACAGATACGCAGTATTTT. Its translation: CSVDGDRGSTDTQYF.

The sample holds many counts of this clone. J is TRBJ2-7 and V is TRBV10-3; D is unresolved. The V gene's germline CDR1 is ENHRY and CDR2 SYGVKD. This CDR3 is built from 11 residues. V lost 11 bases and J 4 bases, leaving 12 bases between the germline ends. CDR3 sequence reads: CASSGLYEQYF. Written as DNA, the CDR3 is TGTGCCTCATCTGGGCTTTACGAGCAGTACTTC.

In the case of this clone: A junction boundary mismatches the germline segment, possibly from a read error. The chain employs TRBV5-1 and TRBJ1-6; no reliable D call. This CDR3 is 14 amino acids long. The germline CDR1 and CDR2 sequences are SGHRS and YFSETQ. The CDR3 loop reads CASSLDEVYSPLHF. The CDR3 DNA is TGTGCCAGCAGCTTGGACGAGGTATATTCACCCCTCCACTTT.

V gene TRBV4-3 combines with J gene TRBJ2-5; D might be TRBD1 (5 bases). V gave up 3 bases and J gave up 2 bases, with 28 bases separating them. The CDR3 totals 20 residues. Germline loops: CDR1 LGHNA, CDR2 YSLEER. The CDR3 here is CASSQENIRVAGSEQETQYF. The CDR3 nucleotides are TGCGCCAGCAGCCAGGAAAATATAAGGGTGGCAGGGTCGGAACAAGAGACCCAGTACTTC.

The rearrangement joins TRBV9 to TRBJ2-7; either TRBD1 or TRBD2 may supply D (6 bases each). This CDR3 comprises 14 residues. Between the trimmed V and J ends, which lost 3 bases and 6 bases, there was a span of 16 bases. Germline CDR1 is SGDLS and CDR2 is YYNGEE. The CDR3 sequence is CASSARDIGSEQYF. CDR3 nucleotide sequence: TGTGCCAGCAGCGCCCGGGACATCGGGAGCGAGCAGTACTTC.

The chain is built from TRBV29-1 and TRBJ1-1, with TRBD1 as a possible D gene (5 bases). The CDR3 has 12 residues. The V end lost 7 bases, the J end lost 4 bases, and 13 bases lay between the germline ends. Per the germline V gene, CDR1 is SQVTM and CDR2 is ANQGSEA. The CDR3 sequence: CSAGTRGTEAFF. CDR3 nucleotides: TGCAGCGCCGGGACTCGGGGCACTGAAGCTTTCTTT.

The chain joins TRBV15 to TRBJ1-5; possibly TRBD1 for D (5 bases). The CDR3 runs to 14 residues. Trimming pared 1 base from V and 6 bases from J, leaving 10 bases between. Germline V gene lookup returns CDR1 LNHNV and CDR2 YYDKDF (reference sequence). Here the CDR3 DNA reads TGTGCCACCAGCAGAGGTACGACAGTTCAGCCCCAGCATTTT. It codes for CATSRGTTVQPQHF.

This chain joins TRBV5-1 and TRBJ2-7, with 8 bases fitting TRBD1. CDR3 length: 14 residues. Germline-derived CDR1 and CDR2 are SGHRS and YFSETQ. V lost 2 bases, J lost 2 bases, and 3 bases stayed unmatched. This chain's CDR3 is CASSFRDRTYEQYF. In DNA, the CDR3 is TGCGCCAGCAGCTTTCGGGACAGGACCTACGAGCAGTACTTC.

The chain carries TRBV7-2 and TRBJ1-2; D possibly corresponds to TRBD1 (5 bases). The CDR3 runs to 15 residues. Germline V gene data show CDR1 as SGHTA and CDR2 as FQGNSA. Trimming took 2 bases from V and 8 from J, leaving 18 bases between them. For the CDR3, the DNA is TGTGCCAGCAGCTTAATCCGACAGTATGCCTGGGGCTACACCTTC. Its translation is CASSLIRQYAWGYTF.

CDR3 coding DNA: TGTGCCAGCAGCTCACAGGGAGAGCGAGAGACCCAGTACTTC. It encodes CASSSQGERETQYF. The chain recombines TRBV7-2 with TRBJ2-5, with a tentative D call TRBD1 (6 bases). CDR1 and CDR2 from the germline V gene are SGHTA and FQGNSA. Trimming stripped 4 bases from V and 4 bases from J, with 13 bases between. The CDR3 consists of 14 residues.

The V gene is TRBV5-4, the J gene TRBJ2-1; perhaps TRBD1 as D (5 bases). Trimming took off 2 bases at V and 9 bases at J, with 12 bases between the two ends. This CDR3 region has 13 residues. The germline V gene encodes CDR1 SGHNT and CDR2 YYREEE (reference sequence). The chain's CDR3 is CASSFQGRAEQFF. The DNA of the CDR3 is TGTGCCAGCAGCTTCCAGGGTCGGGCTGAGCAGTTCTTC.

This clone turned up a few times. This chain links TRBV7-4 with TRBJ1-6; TRBD1 matches at 8 bases. Germline V gives CDR1 SGHVT, CDR2 SQSDAQ. The CDR3 length is 17 residues. With 5 bases clipped from V and 0 bases from J, the junction kept 6 bases outside the gene matches. Written as DNA, the CDR3 is TGTGCCAGCAGCCCTGGACAGGGCCGCTCCTATAATTCACCCCTCCACTTT. Residues: CASSPGQGRSYNSPLHF.

J is TRBJ1-4 and V is TRBV6-1; TRBD1 is a possible D gene (5 bases). This CDR3 is 15 amino acids long. V was clipped by 6 bases and J by 0 bases, with 11 bases between them. The V gene's germline CDR1 is MNHNS and CDR2 SASEGT. CDR3 bases: TGTGCCAGCAGCCGGGACTTTGCAACTAATGAAAAACTGTTTTTT. This translates into CASSRDFATNEKLFF.

The chain uses TRBV2 and TRBJ1-4; D gene unclear. The germline V and J ends were trimmed by 4 bases and 2 bases, with 8 bases remaining between them. Germline V CDR1 and CDR2: SNHLY, FYNNEI. The CDR3 loop spans 14 amino acids. The CDR3 loop reads CASSVGGTNEKLFF. In DNA, the CDR3 is TGTGCCAGCAGTGTGGGCGGTACTAATGAAAAACTGTTTTTT.

The gene calls are TRBV6-1 and TRBJ1-5, with D maybe TRBD1 (5 bases). CDR1 and CDR2 from the germline V gene are MNHNS and SASEGT. The CDR3 length is 15 residues. The V and J ends lost 7 bases and 1 base respectively, with 14 bases between them. The CDR3 DNA is TGTGCCAGCACCCAGATCGAGGGGAGCAATCAGCCCCAGCATTTT. Protein sequence: CASTQIEGSNQPQHF.

This chain uses TRBV2 with TRBJ1-4; 11 positions agree with TRBD1. Germline loops: CDR1 SNHLY, CDR2 FYNNEI. The CDR3 loop spans 15 amino acids. Trimming removed 7 bases from V and 2 bases from J; junction bases left unmatched: 3. The CDR3 DNA sequence: TGTGCCAGCACCGGGACAGGGGGGACTAATGAAAAACTGTTTTTT. Amino acids: CASTGTGGTNEKLFF. Complete variable domain (other parts from reference TRBV2 and TRBJ1-4): EPEVTQTPSHQVTQMGQEVILRCVPISNHLYFYWYRQILGQKVEFLVSFYNNEISEKSEIFDDQFSVERPDGSNFTLKIRSTKLEDSAMYFCASTGTGGTNEKLFFGSGTQLSVL.

This rearrangement joins TRBV2 to TRBJ2-1; 9 bases fit TRBD2. The CDR3 is 15 residues long. The trim removed 4 bases at V and 10 bases at J, leaving 11 bases unmatched. Looked up from germline, CDR1 is SNHLY and CDR2 is FYNNEI. The CDR3 loop reads CASSGSGGPLGEQFF. The CDR3 DNA is TGTGCCAGCAGTGGAAGCGGGGGGCCTTTGGGGGAGCAGTTCTTC.

This clone showed up just a few times. The chain recombines TRBV4-3 with TRBJ2-2; D is uncertain. CDR1 is LGHNA, CDR2 YSLEER, per germline. V lost 2 bases and J lost 1, with 5 bases in between. There are 14 residues in the CDR3. The DNA of the CDR3 is TGCGCCAGCAGCCAATTTCGGAACACCGGGGAGCTGTTTTTT. It is translated as CASSQFRNTGELFF.

CDR3 bases: TGCGCCAGCAGCTTTAGGGTCGGAGGGGGAAACACCGGGGAGCTGTTTTTT. Translation gives CASSFRVGGGNTGELFF. The chain couples TRBV5-1 to TRBJ2-2, with D perhaps assigned TRBD1 or TRBD2 (6 bases each). The CDR3 spans 17 residues. The germline V gene has CDR1 SGHRS and CDR2 YFSETQ. V lost 2 bases and J 2 bases, leaving 16 bases between the germline ends.

This clone was recorded once. This rearrangement joins TRBV28 to TRBJ2-3; D possibly corresponds to TRBD1 (5 bases). The CDR3 contains 15 residues. The germline V gene has CDR1 MDHEN and CDR2 SYDVKM. Trimming removed 4 bases from V and 2 bases from J, with 13 bases in between. The CDR3 nucleotides are TGTGCCAGCAGTTCATCAGGGCGCAACACAGATACGCAGTATTTT. Its protein product is CASSSSGRNTDTQYF.

The chain links TRBV2 to TRBJ1-1, with 8 bases lining up with TRBD1. With V trimmed by 7 bases and J by 6 bases, 7 bases remained unmatched. The germline V gene encodes CDR1 SNHLY and CDR2 FYNNEI. The length of the CDR3 is 13 residues. CDR3 sequence (DNA): TGTGCCAGCAAACCGACAGGGGACGCTGAAGCTTTCTTT. Protein product: CASKPTGDAEAFF.